The rows below give T cell receptor beta chains drawn from one sample of a study of beta chain features in type 1 diabetes. Only in-frame clones appear in the TCRdb table, and some are missing; sequencing was by immunoSEQ multiplex PCR. This table holds roughly 500,000 clones, over 25% found once. Sequenced: naive CD4+ T cells from blood. All receptors come from a man younger than 35 in good health. Each CDR3 is given with its conserved first and last residue. A D gene is named only where the DNA matches it firmly. Not every row has a clone size; where given, it reads once, few, many or a size class.

V: TRBV29-1
J: TRBJ2-1
size: .
D: TRBD2
CDR3: CSVRGGLAGGWEQFF
DNA: TGCAGCGTTCGAGGGGGACTAGCGGGAGGATGGGAGCAGTTCTTC

V: TRBV30
J: TRBJ2-2
size: .
D: .
CDR3: CAGRRLASTGELFF
DNA: TGTGCCGGGAGGCGACTTGCGTCGACCGGGGAGCTGTTTTTT

V: TRBV30
J: TRBJ1-4
size: .
D: .
CDR3: CAWNPLRQTTNEKLFF
DNA: TGTGCCTGGAACCCACTAAGACAGACAACTAATGAAAAACTGTTTTTT

V: TRBV10-3
J: TRBJ2-7
size: few
D: .
CDR3: CAISVQGSYEQYF
DNA: TGTGCCATCAGTGTCCAGGGCTCCTACGAGCAGTACTTC

V: TRBV9
J: TRBJ1-1
size: .
D: .
CDR3: CASSGTELITEAFF
DNA: TGTGCCAGCAGCGGGACAGAACTGATCACTGAAGCTTTCTTT

V: TRBV30
J: TRBJ1-2
size: once
D: .
CDR3: CAWKDYGYTF
DNA: TGTGCCTGGAAGGACTATGGCTACACCTTC

V: TRBV30
J: TRBJ1-3
size: once
D: .
CDR3: CAWSVLSTIYF
DNA: TGTGCCTGGAGTGTACTTAGCACCATATATTTT

V: TRBV30
J: TRBJ1-3
size: .
D: .
CDR3: CAWNPRFSGNTIYF
DNA: TGTGCCTGGAATCCGAGATTCTCTGGAAACACCATATATTTT

V: TRBV18
J: TRBJ2-4
size: .
D: .
CDR3: CASSPQGFTAKNIQYF
DNA: TGTGCCAGCTCACCCCAGGGTTTTACGGCCAAAAACATTCAGTACTTC

V: TRBV30
J: TRBJ2-3
size: few
D: TRBD2
CDR3: CAWKREDRDTQYF
DNA: TGTGCCTGGAAGCGGGAGGACCGGGATACGCAGTATTTT

V: TRBV2
J: TRBJ2-5
size: .
D: .
CDR3: CASSVLEGETQYF
DNA: TGTGCCAGCAGTGTTCTGGAGGGGGAGACCCAGTACTTC

V: TRBV7-9
J: TRBJ2-5
size: .
D: .
CDR3: CASSLVTETQYF
DNA: TGTGCCAGCAGCTTAGTTACGGAGACCCAGTACTTC

V: TRBV4-1
J: TRBJ2-7
size: .
D: .
CDR3: CASSHPAGEQYF
DNA: TGCGCCAGCAGCCACCCCGCGGGGGAGCAGTACTTC

V: TRBV7-6
J: TRBJ2-2
size: once
D: TRBD1
CDR3: CASRSGTANTGELFF
DNA: TGTGCCAGCAGATCAGGGACAGCTAACACCGGGGAGCTGTTTTTT

V: TRBV7-2
J: TRBJ2-3
size: .
D: .
CDR3: CASSLGRSTDTQYF
DNA: TGTGCCAGCAGCTTAGGGCGGAGCACAGATACGCAGTATTTT

V: TRBV5-4
J: TRBJ2-5
size: few
D: .
CDR3: CASTPDAGETQYF
DNA: TGTGCCAGCACCCCGGATGCGGGCGAGACCCAGTACTTC

V: TRBV7-8
J: TRBJ1-5
size: .
D: TRBD1
CDR3: CASSFGTGDNQPQHF
DNA: TGTGCCAGCAGTTTCGGGACAGGGGACAATCAGCCCCAGCATTTT

V: TRBV7-9
J: TRBJ1-2
size: few
D: .
CDR3: CASSGAGNYGYTF
DNA: TGTGCCAGCAGCGGGGCCGGGAACTATGGCTACACCTTC

V: TRBV11-3
J: TRBJ2-1
size: .
D: TRBD1
CDR3: CASSLGPTGVDEQFF
DNA: TGTGCCAGCAGCTTAGGTCCGACAGGGGTTGATGAGCAGTTCTTC

V: TRBV9
J: TRBJ2-1
size: .
D: .
CDR3: CASSVDAREWTSYNEQFF
DNA: TGTGCCAGCAGCGTAGATGCCCGGGAGTGGACTTCCTACAATGAGCAGTTCTTC

V: TRBV7-9
J: TRBJ2-5
size: .
D: TRBD1
CDR3: CASSLDRGQETQYF
DNA: TGTGCCAGCAGCTTAGACAGGGGCCAAGAGACCCAGTACTTC

V: TRBV27
J: TRBJ1-1
size: .
D: .
CDR3: CASSQTGDNTEAFF
DNA: TGTGCCAGCAGTCAGACAGGTGATAACACTGAAGCTTTCTTT

V: TRBV13
J: TRBJ2-3
size: .
D: TRBD2
CDR3: CASSRAGFVGTQYF
DNA: TGTGCCAGCAGCCGAGCGGGGTTCGTTGGGACGCAGTATTTT

V: TRBV30
J: TRBJ2-1
size: few
D: .
CDR3: CAWSARVEQFF
DNA: TGTGCCTGGAGCGCTAGGGTTGAGCAGTTCTTC

V: TRBV15
J: TRBJ2-1
size: .
D: TRBD2
CDR3: CATSRDLRTSGRAGAYNEQFF
DNA: TGTGCCACCAGCAGAGATCTCCGGACTAGCGGGAGGGCCGGGGCCTACAATGAGCAGTTCTTC

V: TRBV29-1
J: TRBJ1-1
size: few
D: TRBD1
CDR3: CSVDAGQGTEAFF
DNA: TGCAGCGTTGATGCAGGACAGGGGACTGAAGCTTTCTTT

V: TRBV18
J: TRBJ2-7
size: .
D: TRBD1
CDR3: CASSLDRGLYEQYF
DNA: TGTGCCAGCTCACTGGACAGGGGGCTCTACGAGCAGTACTTC

V: TRBV15
J: TRBJ2-3
size: .
D: .
CDR3: CATSRDRAAAGTDTQYF
DNA: TGTGCCACCAGCAGAGATCGGGCGGCGGCAGGCACAGATACGCAGTATTTT

V: TRBV7-9
J: TRBJ2-2
size: .
D: .
CDR3: CASRGGTGELFF
DNA: TGTGCCAGCAGGGGAGGCACCGGGGAGCTGTTTTTT

V: TRBV30
J: TRBJ2-3
size: few
D: .
CDR3: CAWSMGIARSTDTQYF
DNA: TGTGCCTGGAGTATGGGAATAGCGAGAAGCACAGATACGCAGTATTTT

V: TRBV25-1
J: TRBJ2-3
size: .
D: .
CDR3: CASSEWSGTDTQYF
DNA: TGTGCCAGCAGTGAATGGTCGGGCACAGATACGCAGTATTTT

V: TRBV2
J: TRBJ1-2
size: few
D: .
CDR3: CASHTDINYGYTF
DNA: TGTGCCAGCCACACGGACATTAACTATGGCTACACCTTC

V: TRBV25-1
J: TRBJ1-2
size: .
D: TRBD1
CDR3: CASSELGQGNYGYTF
DNA: TGTGCCAGCAGTGAATTGGGACAGGGTAACTATGGCTACACCTTC

V: TRBV7-9
J: TRBJ2-5
size: .
D: TRBD1
CDR3: CASYQGDPQETQYF
DNA: TGTGCCAGCTATCAGGGGGATCCACAAGAGACCCAGTACTTC

V: TRBV29-1
J: TRBJ2-2
size: .
D: .
CDR3: CSSQDTGELFF
DNA: TGCAGCTCCCAAGACACCGGGGAGCTGTTTTTT

V: TRBV5-1
J: TRBJ2-1
size: many
D: TRBD2
CDR3: CASSLSLAGGLSEQFF
DNA: TGCGCCAGCAGCCTCTCGTTAGCGGGAGGACTGAGTGAGCAGTTCTTC

V: TRBV6-6
J: TRBJ2-3
size: .
D: TRBD2
CDR3: CASSWGLAGGVDTQYF
DNA: TGTGCCAGCAGTTGGGGACTAGCGGGAGGGGTAGATACGCAGTATTTT

V: TRBV14
J: TRBJ1-1
size: .
D: .
CDR3: CASSRSGRDTEAFF
DNA: TGTGCCAGCAGCCGCTCGGGCAGGGACACTGAAGCTTTCTTT

V: TRBV10-3
J: TRBJ2-1
size: few
D: TRBD2
CDR3: CAIRTGLAGGLNNEQFF
DNA: TGTGCCATCAGGACGGGACTAGCGGGAGGGCTAAACAATGAGCAGTTCTTC

V: TRBV30
J: TRBJ1-2
size: few
D: .
CDR3: CAWSKAYGYTF
DNA: TGTGCCTGGAGTAAAGCCTATGGCTACACCTTC

V: TRBV11-2
J: TRBJ2-3
size: once
D: TRBD2
CDR3: CASSLGASGSTDTQYF
DNA: TGTGCCAGCAGCTTAGGGGCTAGCGGGAGCACAGATACGCAGTATTTT

V: TRBV7-2
J: TRBJ1-2
size: few
D: TRBD1
CDR3: CASSPWTGNYGYTF
DNA: TGTGCCAGCAGCCCCTGGACAGGAAACTATGGCTACACCTTC

V: TRBV29-1
J: TRBJ1-1
size: .
D: .
CDR3: CSVSEGTEAFF
DNA: TGCAGCGTTTCGGAGGGCACTGAAGCTTTCTTT